This T cell receptor (beta chain) was observed in a study of blood T cell repertoires in COVID-19. Across the whole study: Samples representing acute and convalescent COVID-19 were sourced from the United States, Italy and Spain.

The method was immunoSEQ multiplex PCR; TCRdb's version includes in-frame clones alone and lacks a portion of them. Among more than 200,000 clones listed, approximately 81% were seen once. The V gene end was trimmed by 6 bases and the J gene end by 4 bases; junction bases not matched to a gene: 10. Germline CDR1 is KGHSH and CDR2 is LQKENI. The CDR3 is 15 residues long. This chain uses TRBV18 with TRBJ2-3, with 7 bases that match TRBD2. The TCR comes from a man aged 55-75 years with acute or convalescent COVID-19. Sequenced material: peripheral blood. CDR3 bases: TGTGCCAGCTCGTCCGGACTAGTACTAGCAGATACGCAGTATTTT. Amino acid sequence: CASSSGLVLADTQYF.